The 25 T cell receptor beta chains presented below share a single source sample, sequenced in a study of blood T cell repertoires in COVID-19. Measured with immunoSEQ multiplex PCR; TCRdb has only the in-frame clones, and not every one. The sample lists 300,000 or so clones; about nine tenths were seen once. Sequenced input: peripheral blood. These TCRs come from a man aged 45-65 years with active or convalescent COVID-19.

The rearrangement joins TRBV10-3 to TRBJ2-7, with a weak D call TRBD1 (5 bases). CDR1 and CDR2 (germline): ENHRY, SYGVKD. V shed 2 bases and J shed 5 bases, with 10 bases lying between them. This CDR3 comprises 13 residues. CDR3 sequence reads: CAISERQGNEQYF. The CDR3 coding sequence is TGTGCCATCAGTGAGAGGCAGGGTAACGAGCAGTACTTC.

The chain joins TRBV9 to TRBJ2-7; D is possibly TRBD1 (6 bases). Germline assignment: CDR1 SGDLS and CDR2 YYNGEE. Trimming took 3 bases from V and 5 from J, leaving 12 bases between them. CDR3 size: 13 residues. The CDR3 region is CASSGQQGHEQYF. The CDR3 nucleotides read TGTGCCAGCAGCGGTCAACAGGGCCACGAGCAGTACTTC.

This clone was seen more than once but under ten times. In DNA form, the CDR3 reads TGTGCCATCAGTGAGTCCGGCGGGGGCCCCTACGAGCAGTACTTC. It translates to CAISESGGGPYEQYF. The V and J genes are TRBV10-3 and TRBJ2-7; D is perhaps TRBD2 (7 bases). The V gene's germline CDR1 is ENHRY and CDR2 SYGVKD. V lost 0 bases, J lost 2 bases, and 11 bases lay in between. The CDR3 length is 15 residues.

This rearrangement joins TRBV5-1 to TRBJ1-4; D is perhaps TRBD1 (6 bases). Per the germline V gene, CDR1 is SGHRS and CDR2 is YFSETQ. The CDR3 consists of 16 residues. Deletions cut 3 bases from V and 3 bases from J, with 15 bases between. In DNA form, the CDR3 reads TGCGCCAGCAGCTCCTCAGGGGAGTGGGCTAATGAAAAACTGTTTTTT. It codes for CASSSSGEWANEKLFF. Complete variable domain (other parts from reference TRBV5-1 and TRBJ1-4): KAGVTQTPRYLIKTRGQQVTLSCSPISGHRSVSWYQQTPGQGLQFLFEYFSETQRNKGNFPGRFSGRQFSNSRSEMNVSTLELGDSALYLCASSSSGEWANEKLFFGSGTQLSVL.

The chain couples TRBV2 to TRBJ2-5; 7 bases fit TRBD1. This CDR3 contains 13 residues. The V gene's germline CDR1 is SNHLY and CDR2 FYNNEI. V trimming: 5 bases; J trimming: 5 bases; junction bases outside the gene matches: 5. The CDR3 protein is CASSRQGWETQYF. Written as DNA, the CDR3 is TGTGCCAGCAGTCGACAGGGTTGGGAGACCCAGTACTTC.

The V gene is TRBV5-4, the J gene TRBJ1-1, with D tentatively TRBD1 (6 bases). Germline-derived CDR1 and CDR2 are SGHNT and YYREEE (reference sequence). The CDR3 contains 15 residues. Trimming pared 4 bases from V and 2 bases from J, leaving 15 bases between. CDR3 coding DNA: TGTGCCAGCAGCCCGACACAGGGATATAACACTGAAGCTTTCTTT. Protein product: CASSPTQGYNTEAFF.

The V gene is TRBV2, the J gene TRBJ2-7, with 8 bases lining up with TRBD1. The J segment lost 5 bases and the V segment lost 7 bases, leaving 7 bases of the junction unmatched. In germline, CDR1 is SNHLY, CDR2 FYNNEI. The CDR3 has 13 amino acids. CDR3 in DNA: TGTGCCAGCAATGGACAGGGCCCCCACGAGCAGTACTTC. Amino acid sequence: CASNGQGPHEQYF.

CDR3 bases: TGTGCCAGCACCCCGACCGTCCAAGGGGGTGGCTACACCTTC. Translated: CASTPTVQGGGYTF. The rearrangement links TRBV2 to TRBJ1-2, with a possible D match to TRBD1 (6 bases). The V gene's germline CDR1 is SNHLY and CDR2 FYNNEI. Between the trimmed V and J ends, which lost 7 bases and 7 bases, there was a span of 19 bases. This CDR3 spans 14 amino acids.

The chain joins TRBV7-8 to TRBJ1-5; D is possibly TRBD1 (5 bases). V was trimmed by 5 bases and J by 4 bases, leaving 15 bases between them. Germline V lookup: CDR1 SGHVS, CDR2 FQNEAQ. The CDR3 runs 15 residues. In DNA, the CDR3 is TGTGCCAGCAGCAAAACTGGGGGGGGAAATCAGCCCCAGCATTTT. Amino acid sequence: CASSKTGGGNQPQHF.

This chain connects TRBV13 to TRBJ2-3; TRBD2 agrees at 15 bases. The germline gives CDR1 PRHDT, CDR2 FYEKMQ (reference sequence). The CDR3 is made up of 18 amino acids. The trim removed 4 bases at V and 0 bases at J, leaving 5 bases unmatched. CDR3 sequence (DNA): TGTGCCAGCAGCTCAAGGACTAGCGGGGGGGCTAGCACAGATACGCAGTATTTT. This encodes CASSSRTSGGASTDTQYF.

The chain carries TRBV6-5 and TRBJ1-4, with D unresolved. This CDR3 has 15 amino acids. From germline, CDR1 is MNHEY and CDR2 SVGAGI. V was pared by 2 bases and J by 3 bases, with 10 bases between. The CDR3 protein is CASSYDGESNEKLFF. DNA of the CDR3: TGTGCCAGCAGTTACGACGGAGAGTCTAATGAAAAACTGTTTTTT.

The CDR3 is CASSLNRVTRYTF. In DNA form, the CDR3 reads TGTGCCAGCAGCTTGAACAGGGTTACTCGCTACACCTTC. The V call is TRBV5-4, the J call TRBJ1-2; maybe TRBD1 (6 bases). The V end was cut by 1 base, the J end by 9 bases, with 13 bases between. CDR3 size: 13 residues. Germline CDR1 and CDR2: SGHNT and YYREEE (reference sequence).

The genes are TRBV2 and TRBJ1-1; maybe TRBD1 (6 bases). The CDR3 runs to 13 residues. V shed 10 bases and J shed 5 bases, with 17 bases lying between them. Germline assignment: CDR1 SNHLY and CDR2 FYNNEI. CDR3 in DNA: TGTGCCACTGGCGGGGGAGGGGGAACTGAAGCTTTCTTT. It translates to CATGGGGGTEAFF.

The chain recombines TRBV7-9 with TRBJ2-6; unclear D gene. The V end lost 2 bases, the J end lost 0 bases, and 8 bases lay between the germline ends. CDR3 length equals 16 residues. Germline V CDR1 and CDR2: SEHNR, FQNEAQ (reference sequence). The CDR3: CASSLFGDSGANVLTF. Here the CDR3 DNA reads TGTGCCAGCAGCTTATTCGGAGACTCTGGGGCCAACGTCCTGACTTTC.

This clone was detected once. This chain joins TRBV3-1 (or the pseudogene TRBV3-2) and TRBJ1-1, with D uncertain. The CDR3 totals 13 residues. Germline CDR1 is LGHDT and CDR2 is YNNKEL (reference sequence). Trimming pared 1 base from V and 4 bases from J, leaving 7 bases between. In DNA form, the CDR3 reads TGTGCCAGCAGCCAAGGGGCAAGCACTGAAGCTTTCTTT. It translates to CASSQGASTEAFF.

The chain carries TRBV3-1 (or the pseudogene TRBV3-2) and TRBJ2-1, with 8 bases identical to TRBD2. V lost 4 bases, J lost 0 bases, and 14 bases stayed unmatched. Germline V lookup: CDR1 LGHDT, CDR2 YNNKEL (reference sequence). The CDR3 is 19 residues long. The CDR3 DNA reads as TGTGCCAGCAGCCCTCAAGCGTGGAGCGGGAGCTACTCCTACAATGAGCAGTTCTTC. It yields the protein CASSPQAWSGSYSYNEQFF.

The chain carries TRBV11-2 and TRBJ1-5; no reliable D call. CDR3 length: 13 amino acids. With 0 bases removed from V and 4 bases from J, the gap between germline ends came to 4 bases. Germline lookup yields CDR1 SGHAT and CDR2 FQNNGV. The CDR3 sequence is CASSLEQNQPQHF. DNA for the CDR3: TGTGCCAGCAGCTTAGAACAGAATCAGCCCCAGCATTTT. The full variable domain, with the rest looked up from reference TRBV11-2 and TRBJ1-5, is EAGVAQSPRYKIIEKRQSVAFWCNPISGHATLYWYQQILGQGPKLLIQFQNNGVVDDSQLPKDRFSAERLKGVDSTLKIQPAKLEDSAVYLCASSLEQNQPQHFGDGTRLSIL.

The CDR3 loop reads CASKPGLAGLNEQFF. CDR3 DNA: TGTGCCAGCAAACCAGGGCTAGCGGGGCTCAATGAGCAGTTCTTC. The rearrangement uses TRBV7-2 and TRBJ2-1, with TRBD2 matching 9 bases. After removal of 7 bases from V and 6 bases from J, the junction contained 10 bases not matched to a gene. The CDR3 has 15 residues. The germline V gene encodes CDR1 SGHTA and CDR2 FQGNSA.

The V call is TRBV2, the J call TRBJ1-5, with 8 bases fitting TRBD1. Trimming took 5 bases from V and 2 from J; bases not matched to a gene: 20. In germline, CDR1 is SNHLY, CDR2 FYNNEI. The CDR3 is 20 amino acids. The DNA of the CDR3 is TGTGCCAGCAGTCGTCGGCTACAGGGGGGCCCAATAGGCGGCAATCAGCCCCAGCATTTT. This encodes CASSRRLQGGPIGGNQPQHF.

The CDR3 nucleotides read TGTGCCAGCAGTCAGGACAGTCCAGTCCCAGAGCAGTACTTC. The encoded protein is CASSQDSPVPEQYF. The chain carries TRBV28 and TRBJ2-7, with D tentatively TRBD1 (6 bases). Germline V gives CDR1 MDHEN, CDR2 SYDVKM. The length of the CDR3 is 14 residues. V was pared by 5 bases and J by 7 bases, with 18 bases between. The full variable domain, in which reference TRBV28 and TRBJ2-7 provide the parts outside the CDR3, is DVKVTQSSRYLVKRTGEKVFLECVQDMDHENMFWYRQDPGLGLRLIYFSYDVKMKEKGDIPEGYSVSREKKERFSLILESASTNQTSMYLCASSQDSPVPEQYFGPGTRLTVT.

The chain combines TRBV3-1 (or the pseudogene TRBV3-2) with TRBJ1-2; TRBD1 aligns across 8 bases. Germline lookup yields CDR1 LGHDT and CDR2 YNNKEL (reference sequence). This CDR3 spans 14 amino acids. With V trimmed by 4 bases and J by 2 bases, 3 bases remained unmatched. The CDR3 loop is CASSLAGGNYGYTF. CDR3 nucleotides: TGTGCCAGCAGCCTCGCAGGGGGCAACTATGGCTACACCTTC.

The V gene is TRBV6-5, the J gene TRBJ1-3; a weak D match, TRBD1 (5 bases). The CDR3 totals 15 residues. The germline V gene encodes CDR1 MNHEY and CDR2 SVGAGI. The CDR3 region is CVTMRTGFSGNTIYF. The DNA of the CDR3 is TGTGTTACGATGCGCACAGGCTTTTCTGGAAACACCATATATTTT.

The chain has TRBV7-3 and TRBJ2-2; D possibly corresponds to TRBD1 (6 bases). This CDR3 is built from 16 residues. Trimming took 4 bases from V and 2 from J, leaving 14 bases between them. Germline assignment: CDR1 SGHTA and CDR2 FQGTGA. The CDR3 nucleotides are TGTGCCAGCAGCTCCACACAGGGTTCTAACACCGGGGAGCTGTTTTTT. Translation: CASSSTQGSNTGELFF.

The gene calls are TRBV11-2 and TRBJ1-2; D may be TRBD1 (6 bases). Germline CDR1 reads SGHAT; CDR2 reads FQNNGV. The V and J ends lost 6 bases and 4 bases respectively, with 12 bases between them. CDR3 length: 13 residues. CDR3 nucleotide sequence: TGTGCCAGCAGGCCGACAGGACCCTATGGCTACACCTTC. It yields the protein CASRPTGPYGYTF.

The V call is TRBV12-3 or TRBV12-4, the J call TRBJ2-7; a possible D gene is TRBD2 (5 bases). This CDR3 contains 12 residues. The V end lost 2 bases, the J end lost 7 bases, and 9 bases lay between the germline ends. CDR3 bases: TGTGCCAGCAGTTTATATGCGGGTGAGCAGTACTTC. Translated: CASSLYAGEQYF.